This TCR beta chain comes out of a study of cytomegalovirus exposure and HLA in healthy donors. Study at large: As released early, the data held about 85 million unique TCRs from HLA-typed donors.

Germline lookup yields CDR1 SGHTA and CDR2 FQGNSA. The junction had 10 bases not matched to a gene; V was cut back by 3 bases and J by 5 bases. The CDR3 is made up of 17 amino acids. PCR employed 60 Vbeta and 13 Jbeta primers. Assay used: immunoSEQ multiplex PCR; TCRdb lists only in-frame clones, some missing. The sample includes about 150,000 clones, 74% of them seen just once. This TCR was sampled from a man aged 30 to 45 in good health and CMV-seronegative. Sequenced sample: PBMCs. The chain is built from TRBV7-2 and TRBJ2-2; 9 nucleotides line up with TRBD1. The CDR3 DNA sequence: TGTGCCAGCAGCTTTCCCCGACAGGGGGGTTGGACCGGGGAGCTGTTTTTT. Translating gives CASSFPRQGGWTGELFF.